This T cell receptor beta chain stems from a study of blood T cells in healthy people across ages. V lost 0 bases to trimming and J lost 7 bases, with 9 bases between them. This CDR3 has 13 residues. From germline, CDR1 is SGHAT and CDR2 FQDESV (reference sequence). Next came a second PCR, run for about 6 to 12 cycles, which used a sample-barcoded 5' primer along with a J-beta primer mix. Every sample gave at least 2.5 million paired-end reads containing CDR3. Via MiXCR, TCRdb re-called the 5' RACE reads, giving one row per CDR3 protein. The data contain approximately 780,000 distinct CDR3 sequences, around a quarter of them singletons. Healthy Caucasian individuals from Russia aged about 6 to 95 were enrolled as donors. The sample was also linked to a second study, of T cells of mothers and their children.

The chain uses TRBV11-1 and TRBJ2-5; no definite D call. This receptor was obtained from a boy younger than 18 in good health. The specimen sequenced was blood. Here the CDR3 reads CASSLASARTQYF. DNA for the CDR3: TGTGCCAGCAGCTTAGCGTCCGCGAGGACCCAGTACTTC.